Included here is one TCR beta chain sequence, with context. This clone's antigen is unknown. Base qualities are not provided; no much larger clone lies one nucleotide away. V drops 2 bases and J drops 7 bases, leaving 12 bases in between. From the cysteine up to the phenylalanine, the CDR3 has a length of 14 residues. Only CDR3 DNA is held: 42 bases, read in frame from base 1. CDR1 and CDR2 are read off the germline V gene as MNHNS and SASEGT. The data stem from a study of shared clonotypes between healthy human individuals (dated by TCRdb to the early 2020s). Turning to the overall study: The cohort included three men and a couple of women between 18 and 49 years of age. For each donor, three plates each were used for CD4 naive and CD4 memory, two plates were used for CD8 naive, and one plate was used for CD8 memory. Libraries were prepared and TCR repertoires were sequenced by different laboratories using diverse techniques, in order to increase sequencing depth and limit assay-specific biases. To estimate repertoire size and how much clonotype sharing occurs between individuals, the study deeply sequenced the blood TCR repertoires of about five healthy adults. Between about 0.85 and 8.9 billion PBMCs per donor were obtained by leukapheresis.

Paper-wide results and their limitations: About 5% of naive CD4, roughly 3.5% of naive CD8, approximately 2.2% of memory CD4, and over 0.35% of memory CD8 clonotypes were shared across several donors. Compared with non-shared clonotypes, clonotypes shared by all four sorted-subset donors had higher generation probabilities. Sampling was limited to blood, and TCR repertoires in tissue likely differ from TCR repertoires in blood. Even with the large sequencing depth, rarefaction of the sorted-subset datasets indicated that sequencing was incomplete. Larger estimated clonotype richness was generally found for naive subsets than for memory subsets. Pairwise subsampling led to the expectation that sequencing depth would affect the degree of clonotype sharing among donors. The small number of donors limited the genetic and exposure-history diversity represented.

The donors were healthy, HIV-negative adults with no recently reported acute infections or vaccinations. Every donor was a Caucasian adult living in Nashville, Tennessee, USA. Magnetic negative selection was used to enrich CD4+ T cells, after which naive cells were positively selected on CD45RA and the negative fraction became the memory subset. Blood was collected by leukapheresis, and PBMCs were isolated by Ficoll-Histopaque density gradient centrifugation and then cryopreserved in liquid nitrogen vapor phase. Purity and quantity of every magnetically sorted T cell population were checked by analytical flow cytometry. Each sorted fraction had its genomic DNA isolated and then quantified by UV absorbance on a Nanodrop 2000c. Using the deep immunoSEQ assay, multiplex PCR amplified TCR CDR3 regions from genomic DNA. Extracted genomic DNA from each cell subset was spread evenly across all wells of several immunoSEQ 96-well plates, with each plate serving as a replicate. For sorted subsets, 200 to 250 ng genomic DNA, equal to tens of thousands of T cell genomes, was loaded into each replicate PCR. Purified libraries were measured with a Qubit 3.0 fluorometer, size-checked on a Bioanalyzer 2100, and measured again with the KAPA Library Quantification kit. A separate single-read 150-cycle Illumina NextSeq 550 flow cell was used to sequence each immunoSEQ 96-well plate. The study's processing was this. Because the immunoSEQ output included only junctional sequences and no quality scores, the filtering could not be the same as the filtering used for full-length reads. To assign V/J genes and CDR3, sequences were annotated using PyIR, a Python wrapper for IgBLAST v1.9, with IMGT germline references. Any read was removed if the V/J assignment was weak (E-value above 1e-6), the CDR3 was missing, or the read contained stop codons, out-of-frame junctions, or ambiguous translated residues. V3J clonotypes were defined as sequences sharing an identical inferred V gene, J gene, and CDR3 amino acid sequence. Percentage overlap between repertoires was calculated by dividing the number of shared unique clonotypes by the size of the smaller repertoire. RTK rarefaction, the Chao1 estimator, and Recon v2.1 estimates of unobserved clonotypes were used to assess repertoire richness. For all TCRbeta clonotypes obtained by the gDNA method from several donors, generation probabilities were computed with OLGA. TCRdb limited this immuneACCESS table to in-frame rearrangements with V and J called. A share of clones is missing; checked studies link under half to unresolved V genes, and the rest is unexplained. Clonal size and the V and J genes are those of that table, whereas D and trimming came from the DNA. The sample records about 980,000 clones, 60% to 85% of which are singletons. Over 1.3% of the sample belongs to the ten largest clones.

The source is a man younger than 30 in good health. Recombination joined TRBV6-1 with TRBJ1-5, with no confident D gene call. The material sequenced was memory CD4+ T cells sorted from blood. The cell subset or site label corresponds to: CD45RA-negative fraction. The nucleotide sequence is given as TGTGCCAGCAGTGAACCCCAGGATGGGCAGCCCCAGCATTTT. This sequence encodes CASSEPQDGQPQHF.